This T cell receptor (beta chain) was identified in a study of T cells in Graves' hyperthyroidism and ophthalmopathy. Study at large: Peripheral blood was secured at the point of initial diagnosis, before any treatment.

Overall study findings and caveats: Separation of ophthalmopathy from stable hyperthyroidism was achieved by a 13 V-J model.

In regard to this clonotype: Its antigen remains unknown.

Amplification of TCR beta CDR3 regions used RNA as the template. When the TCR CDR3 underwent first-round RT-PCR, the HTBI primer set was used. TCRdb reprocessed the multiplex PCR reads via MiXCR and lists one record per CDR3 protein. The sample has some 180,000 distinct CDR3 sequences; about a sixth are singletons. The study enrolled patients aged 18 to 65 with newly diagnosed hyperthyroidism of under 2 months' duration. Input material: blood. The sequence came from a woman aged 50 to 60 with Graves' hyperthyroidism.

The CDR3 bases are TGTGCCAGCGGACCTTATAATTCACCCCTCCACTTT. Its translation is CASGPYNSPLHF. V usage is TRBV6-1 and J usage is TRBJ1-6; D not certain. Trimming took off 8 bases at V and 4 bases at J, with 6 bases between the two ends. Germline V gene lookup returns CDR1 MNHNS and CDR2 SASEGT. This CDR3 comprises 12 residues.